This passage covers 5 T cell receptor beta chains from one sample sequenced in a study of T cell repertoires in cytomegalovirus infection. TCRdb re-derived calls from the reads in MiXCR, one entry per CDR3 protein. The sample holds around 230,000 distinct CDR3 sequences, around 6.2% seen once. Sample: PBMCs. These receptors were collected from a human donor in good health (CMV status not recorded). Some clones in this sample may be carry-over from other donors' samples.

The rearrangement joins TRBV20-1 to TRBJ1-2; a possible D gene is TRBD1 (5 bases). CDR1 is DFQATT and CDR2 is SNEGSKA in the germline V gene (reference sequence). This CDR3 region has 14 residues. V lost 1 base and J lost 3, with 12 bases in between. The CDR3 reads CSARVLGGYYGYTF. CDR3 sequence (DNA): TGCAGTGCTAGAGTACTCGGGGGATACTATGGCTACACCTTC.

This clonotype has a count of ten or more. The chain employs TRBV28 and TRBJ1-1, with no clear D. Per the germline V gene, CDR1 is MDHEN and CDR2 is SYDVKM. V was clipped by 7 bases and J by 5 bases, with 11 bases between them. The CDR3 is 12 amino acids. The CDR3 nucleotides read TGTGCCAGCAAGGTGGGGTGGACTGAAGCTTTCTTT. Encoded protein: CASKVGWTEAFF. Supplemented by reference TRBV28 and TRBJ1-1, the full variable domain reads DVKVTQSSRYLVKRTGEKVFLECVQDMDHENMFWYRQDPGLGLRLIYFSYDVKMKEKGDIPEGYSVSREKKERFSLILESASTNQTSMYLCASKVGWTEAFFGQGTRLTVV.

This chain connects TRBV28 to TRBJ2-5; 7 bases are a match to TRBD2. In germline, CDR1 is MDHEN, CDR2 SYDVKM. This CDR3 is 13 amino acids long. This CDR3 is CAEGLGLGETQYF. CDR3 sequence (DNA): TGTGCAGAAGGACTAGGACTGGGAGAGACCCAGTACTTC.

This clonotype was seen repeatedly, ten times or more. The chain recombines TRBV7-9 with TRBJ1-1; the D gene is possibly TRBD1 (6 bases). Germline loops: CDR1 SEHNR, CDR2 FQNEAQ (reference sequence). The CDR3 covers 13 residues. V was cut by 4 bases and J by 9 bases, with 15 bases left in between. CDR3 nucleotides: TGTGCCAGCAGCTCCGAGAGGGGGGGGAAAGCTTTCTTT. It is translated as CASSSERGGKAFF.

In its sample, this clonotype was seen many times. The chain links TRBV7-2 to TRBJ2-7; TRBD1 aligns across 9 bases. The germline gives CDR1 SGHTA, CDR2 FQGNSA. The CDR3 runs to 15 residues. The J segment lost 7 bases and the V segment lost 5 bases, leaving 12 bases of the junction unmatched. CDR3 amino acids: CASSPYDTGGWEQYF. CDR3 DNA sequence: TGTGCCAGCAGCCCTTATGATACAGGGGGCTGGGAGCAGTACTTC.